This TCR beta chain derives from a study of spatial heterogeneity in lung cancer. Study background: Donation came from roughly 72 patients with untreated early-stage non-small cell lung cancer. Alpha-chain sequences were detected in numbers that were consistently lower than beta-chain sequences.

The study tagged each TCR cDNA molecule with a unique molecular identifier. TCRdb independently ran MiXCR on the 5' RACE reads; one entry per CDR3 protein. There are about 18,000 distinct CDR3 sequences in the sample; more than 8% occur only once, and around 20% lies in the top ten. Trimming left V 6 bases short and J 7 bases short, with 18 bases between. Germline CDR1 is MDHEN and CDR2 is SYDVKM. The CDR3 runs to 14 residues. Noted time point: blood at routine non-recurrence follow-up after resection. Whole RNA obtained from tumor, nontumor lung or frozen PBMC underwent sequencing without sorting. The gene calls are TRBV28 and TRBJ1-2; D perhaps matches TRBD1 (6 bases). The clonotype originates from a male donor with early-stage non-small cell lung cancer. The sequencing used PBMCs, collected at follow-up. In DNA form, the CDR3 reads TGTGCCAGCAGCTCCGCAGGGGAGGAGGGTGGCTACACCTTC. Its translation: CASSSAGEEGGYTF.